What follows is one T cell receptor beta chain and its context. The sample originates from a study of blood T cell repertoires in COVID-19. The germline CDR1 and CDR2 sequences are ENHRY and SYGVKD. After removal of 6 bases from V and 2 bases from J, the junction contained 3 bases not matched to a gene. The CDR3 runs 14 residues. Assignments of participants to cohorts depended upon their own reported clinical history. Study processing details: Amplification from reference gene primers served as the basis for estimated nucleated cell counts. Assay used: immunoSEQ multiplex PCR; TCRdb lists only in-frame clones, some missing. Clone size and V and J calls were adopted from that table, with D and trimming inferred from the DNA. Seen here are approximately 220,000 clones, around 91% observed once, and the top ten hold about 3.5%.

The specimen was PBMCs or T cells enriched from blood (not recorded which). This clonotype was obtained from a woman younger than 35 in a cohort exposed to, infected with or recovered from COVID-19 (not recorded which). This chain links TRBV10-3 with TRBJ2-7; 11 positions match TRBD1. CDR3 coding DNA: TGTGCCATCAGCGGGACAGGGGGAGCCTACGAGCAGTACTTC. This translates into CAISGTGGAYEQYF.